Sequencing of this T cell receptor (beta chain) was carried out in a study of OX40 agonist ivuxolimab in advanced cancers. Study-level background: The dose-escalation cohort was approximately 85% male, with a mean age of about 56 years, ranging about 23 to 79.

Germline V CDR1 and CDR2: SGHDN, FVKESK. The CDR3 contains 16 residues. Deletions cut 2 bases from V and 1 base from J, with 12 bases between. Blood sampling took place at baseline, cycle 4 day 1, and cycle 7 day 1. The method was immunoSEQ multiplex PCR; TCRdb's version includes in-frame clones alone and lacks a portion of them. The table shows tens of thousands of clones, with around 80% occurring only once. The source was CD4+ or CD8+ T cells sorted from blood, collected in a trial of the OX40 agonist ivuxolimab. The chain recombines TRBV14 with TRBJ2-1, with D possibly being TRBD1 (5 bases). This TCR was sampled from an adult with an advanced solid tumor such as melanoma, head and neck, liver or kidney cancer. DNA for the CDR3: TGTGCCAGCAGCCAATGGGCGGACACATCCTACAATGAGCAGTTCTTC. Translating it yields CASSQWADTSYNEQFF.